This is a list of T cell receptor beta chains from one sample in a study of T cell repertoires in cytomegalovirus infection. TCRdb recomputed calls from the reads with MiXCR, one row per CDR3 protein. The sample records 250,000 to 300,000 distinct CDR3 sequences, around 20% being singletons. The antigens of these receptors remain unknown. Sequenced here: cultured PBMCs, sampled from culture after CMV antigen stimulation. These receptors originate from a human donor in good health (CMV status not recorded). Some clones in this sample may be carry-over from other donors' samples. Both conserved end residues are part of each CDR3. The D gene is left open where the match is weak. Size tells how often a clone was seen (once, few, many) or the class of an expanded clone, and some rows leave it out.

d_gene: NA
v_gene: TRBV5-1
j_gene: TRBJ2-5
abundance: few
CDR3aa: CASSFGDNPETQYF
CDR3nt: TGCGCCAGCAGCTTTGGAGACAATCCAGAGACCCAGTACTTC

d_gene: NA
v_gene: TRBV28
j_gene: TRBJ2-5
abundance: few
CDR3aa: CASSLWPGQETQYF
CDR3nt: TGTGCCAGCAGTTTATGGCCGGGGCAAGAGACCCAGTACTTC

d_gene: TRBD1
v_gene: TRBV12-3/TRBV12-4
j_gene: TRBJ1-2
abundance: NA
CDR3aa: CASSSLGQGGGYTF
CDR3nt: TGTGCCAGCAGTTCCCTCGGACAGGGAGGAGGCTACACCTTC

d_gene: NA
v_gene: TRBV5-1
j_gene: TRBJ1-4
abundance: NA
CDR3aa: CASSSVSGHEKLFF
CDR3nt: TGCGCCAGCAGCTCCGTATCGGGTCATGAAAAACTGTTTTTT

d_gene: NA
v_gene: TRBV19
j_gene: TRBJ1-1
abundance: few
CDR3aa: CASSHPPTNTEAFF
CDR3nt: TGTGCCAGTAGCCATCCACCAACGAACACTGAAGCTTTCTTT

d_gene: NA
v_gene: TRBV7-9
j_gene: TRBJ2-1
abundance: NA
CDR3aa: CASSYLSYNEQFF
CDR3nt: TGTGCCAGCAGCTATCTATCCTACAATGAGCAGTTCTTC

d_gene: NA
v_gene: TRBV7-2
j_gene: TRBJ2-5
abundance: many
CDR3aa: CASSRERAYQETQYF
CDR3nt: TGTGCCAGCAGCCGGGAGCGGGCGTACCAAGAGACCCAGTACTTC

d_gene: NA
v_gene: TRBV12-3/TRBV12-4
j_gene: TRBJ2-5
abundance: few
CDR3aa: CASSSGTPGTQYF
CDR3nt: TGTGCCAGCAGTTCCGGGACCCCAGGGACCCAGTACTTC

d_gene: NA
v_gene: TRBV12-3/TRBV12-4
j_gene: TRBJ1-1
abundance: NA
CDR3aa: CASTEGGAYTEAFF
CDR3nt: TGTGCCAGCACCGAAGGGGGGGCCTACACTGAAGCTTTCTTT

d_gene: NA
v_gene: TRBV12-3/TRBV12-4
j_gene: TRBJ1-1
abundance: NA
CDR3aa: CASSRQGLVNTEAFF
CDR3nt: TGTGCCAGCAGTCGCCAGGGTCTAGTGAACACTGAAGCTTTCTTT

d_gene: NA
v_gene: TRBV20-1
j_gene: TRBJ1-2
abundance: few
CDR3aa: CSARGDYGYTF
CDR3nt: TGCAGTGCTAGAGGGGACTATGGCTACACCTTC

d_gene: NA
v_gene: TRBV5-6
j_gene: TRBJ2-2
abundance: NA
CDR3aa: CASSLDRRANTGELFF
CDR3nt: TGTGCCAGCAGCTTGGACCGGAGAGCGAACACCGGGGAGCTGTTTTTT

d_gene: NA
v_gene: TRBV24-1
j_gene: TRBJ2-1
abundance: few
CDR3aa: CATSDWRARAGNEQFF
CDR3nt: TGTGCCACCAGTGATTGGCGGGCGCGGGCGGGCAATGAGCAGTTCTTC

d_gene: TRBD1
v_gene: TRBV7-2
j_gene: TRBJ2-7
abundance: many
CDR3aa: CASSPMVQGASEQYF
CDR3nt: TGTGCCAGCAGCCCCATGGTACAGGGGGCTTCCGAGCAGTACTTC

d_gene: NA
v_gene: TRBV7-2
j_gene: TRBJ2-1
abundance: many
CDR3aa: CASSLRRHEQFF
CDR3nt: TGTGCCAGCAGCCTCCGGCGGCATGAGCAGTTCTTC

d_gene: TRBD2
v_gene: TRBV12-3/TRBV12-4
j_gene: TRBJ2-2
abundance: NA
CDR3aa: CASSRTSGSSGELFF
CDR3nt: TGTGCCAGCAGTCGGACTAGCGGGAGCTCCGGGGAGCTGTTTTTT

d_gene: TRBD2
v_gene: TRBV7-9
j_gene: TRBJ2-3
abundance: many
CDR3aa: CASSLSGIGADTQYF
CDR3nt: TGTGCCAGCAGCTTGAGCGGGATAGGGGCAGATACGCAGTATTTT

d_gene: NA
v_gene: TRBV10-3
j_gene: TRBJ2-3
abundance: few
CDR3aa: CAISTPTGLTDTQYF
CDR3nt: TGTGCCATCAGTACACCGACGGGACTCACAGATACGCAGTATTTT

d_gene: NA
v_gene: TRBV7-2
j_gene: TRBJ1-5
abundance: many
CDR3aa: CASSSVTGTDQPQHF
CDR3nt: TGTGCCAGCAGCTCCGTAACCGGGACGGATCAGCCCCAGCATTTT

d_gene: TRBD2
v_gene: TRBV11-2
j_gene: TRBJ2-3
abundance: few
CDR3aa: CASSPRTSLPSSTDTQYF
CDR3nt: TGTGCCAGCAGCCCAAGGACTAGCTTACCCTCTAGCACAGATACGCAGTATTTT

d_gene: NA
v_gene: TRBV29-1
j_gene: TRBJ1-2
abundance: NA
CDR3aa: CSVERQGRERGYTF
CDR3nt: TGCAGCGTTGAAAGGCAGGGGCGGGAGAGAGGCTACACCTTC

d_gene: NA
v_gene: TRBV2
j_gene: TRBJ1-2
abundance: NA
CDR3aa: CASSDRGGNYGYTF
CDR3nt: TGTGCCAGCAGTGACCGGGGAGGGAACTATGGCTACACCTTC

d_gene: TRBD2
v_gene: TRBV5-6
j_gene: TRBJ2-1
abundance: once
CDR3aa: CASSLGLAGGKEKFF
CDR3nt: TGTGCCAGCAGCTTGGGACTAGCGGGAGGGAAAGAAAAGTTCTTC

d_gene: NA
v_gene: TRBV6-8
j_gene: TRBJ2-6
abundance: many
CDR3aa: CASSYSMGPGANVLTF
CDR3nt: TGTGCCAGCAGTTACTCGATGGGGCCTGGGGCCAACGTCCTGACTTTC

d_gene: TRBD1
v_gene: TRBV12-3/TRBV12-4
j_gene: TRBJ2-1
abundance: few
CDR3aa: CASSKWTGKDGNEQFF
CDR3nt: TGTGCCAGCAGTAAATGGACAGGGAAGGACGGCAATGAGCAGTTCTTC

d_gene: NA
v_gene: TRBV28
j_gene: TRBJ2-7
abundance: NA
CDR3aa: CTSSFVSGREQYF
CDR3nt: TGTACCAGCAGTTTTGTCTCTGGGCGCGAGCAGTACTTC